These 20 T cell receptor beta chains came from one sample sequenced in a study of Graves' ophthalmopathy and Graves' hyperthyroidism. Amplification targeted the TCR beta CDR3 regions, with RNA transcripts as the source material. HTBI primers were employed in first-round RT-PCR, then a second-round multiplex PCR followed. Each CDR3 protein gets one entry after TCRdb re-called the multiplex PCR reads with MiXCR. The table has about 590,000 distinct CDR3 sequences, about two fifths seen once. The sample was peripheral blood or thyroid tissue (not recorded which). The receptors were gathered from an adult man with Graves' hyperthyroidism.

The chain couples TRBV12-3 or TRBV12-4 to TRBJ1-1; D possibly corresponds to TRBD1 (6 bases). The CDR3 has 15 amino acids. Trimming left V 2 bases short and J 3 bases short, with 13 bases between. The chain's CDR3 is CASSLSSGGYTEAFF. As DNA, the CDR3 is TGTGCCAGCAGTTTATCCAGCGGGGGCTACACTGAAGCTTTCTTT.

The chain recombines TRBV15 with TRBJ2-6, with 10 bases aligning to TRBD1. V dropped 2 bases and J dropped 4; count of bases not matched to a gene: 5. Germline V gene data show CDR1 as LNHNV and CDR2 as YYDKDF (reference sequence). This CDR3 spans 17 amino acids. The CDR3: CATSRRTGGSGANVLTF. As DNA, the CDR3 is TGTGCCACCAGCAGAAGGACAGGGGGGTCCGGGGCCAACGTCCTGACTTTC.

On this clonotype: This clone may be a read error of a much larger clone one base away. V usage is TRBV12-3 or TRBV12-4 and J usage is TRBJ1-2, with D possibly TRBD1 on 5 matching bases. This CDR3 is 13 amino acids long. In DNA, the CDR3 is TGTGGCAGCAGCCCAGGGTTCGCCTATGGCTACACCTTC. Translating it yields CGSSPGFAYGYTF.

This clonotype was detected many times. The V gene is TRBV10-2, the J gene TRBJ2-5; possibly TRBD1 for D (6 bases). The germline V and J ends were trimmed by 4 bases and 1 base, with 16 bases remaining between them. Germline assignment: CDR1 WSHSY and CDR2 SAAADI. There are 16 residues in the CDR3. The CDR3 DNA is TGCGCCAGCAGTGGTATACAGGGCCCGGTCCAAGAGACCCAGTACTTC. It yields the protein CASSGIQGPVQETQYF.

V and J are TRBV7-8 and TRBJ2-2; TRBD2 agrees at 14 bases. Germline V gene sequence: CDR1 SGHVS, CDR2 FQNEAQ. Germline trimming cut 5 bases from V and 6 bases from J; bases unmatched to any gene: 5. This CDR3 is 16 amino acids long. The CDR3 here is CASSPRTSGRPGELFF. CDR3 nucleotides: TGTGCCAGCAGCCCTAGGACTAGCGGGAGGCCCGGGGAGCTGTTTTTT.

This chain uses TRBV2 with TRBJ2-7; 12 bases map to TRBD2. CDR1 is SNHLY, CDR2 FYNNEI, per germline. There are 16 residues in the CDR3. The junction had 9 bases not matched to a gene; V was cut back by 6 bases and J by 3 bases. CDR3 coding DNA: TGTGCCAGCAGCCCGCTGGGACTAGCGGGCGACTACGAGCAGTACTTC. Translating gives CASSPLGLAGDYEQYF.

The rearrangement uses TRBV25-1 and TRBJ2-3; tentatively, D is TRBD1 (6 bases). This CDR3 has 15 amino acids. CDR1 is MGHDK, CDR2 SYGVNS, per germline. V was trimmed by 4 bases and J by 3 bases, leaving 14 bases between them. The CDR3 DNA follows: TGTGCCAGCAGTGTTACCCAGGGGTTTACAGATACGCAGTATTTT. Translating it yields CASSVTQGFTDTQYF.

Regarding this clonotype: One base away lies a much larger clone, so this may be a sequencing read error. This chain links TRBV7-2 with TRBJ2-5; TRBD2 agrees at 9 bases. This CDR3 has 16 amino acids. Germline CDR1 reads SGHTA; CDR2 reads FQGNSA. V gave up 4 bases and J gave up 7 bases; unmatched junction bases: 13. The CDR3, as DNA: TGTGCCAGCAGCTCGGGGGGCGCTAGCGGGATGGGGACCCAGTACTTC. Its protein product is CASSSGGASGMGTQYF.

The chain uses TRBV7-2 and TRBJ2-5; weak D call: TRBD2 (6 bases). Germline CDR1 and CDR2: SGHTA and FQGNSA. V shed 2 bases and J shed 0 bases, with 7 bases lying between them. This CDR3 comprises 14 residues. The CDR3 coding sequence is TGTGCCAGCAGCTTAAGCGGGCACCAAGAGACCCAGTACTTC. It codes for CASSLSGHQETQYF.

This chain uses TRBV30 with TRBJ2-7; a weak D match, TRBD2 (5 bases). The CDR3 consists of 10 residues. The germline V and J ends were trimmed by 8 bases and 3 bases, with 8 bases remaining between them. Germline V gives CDR1 GTSNPN, CDR2 SVGIG (reference sequence). The CDR3 DNA follows: TGTGCCGCCGGAGGCTACGAGCAGTACTTC. Its translation: CAAGGYEQYF.

This rearrangement joins TRBV9 to TRBJ2-5; D gene ambiguous. The J call could be wrong; TRBJ2-1 is a better fit for the DNA end. The CDR3 loop spans 12 amino acids. Looked up from germline, CDR1 is SGDLS and CDR2 is YYNGEE. CDR3 sequence reads: CASSVPSHEQFF. The CDR3 DNA follows: TGTGCCAGCAGCGTACCGTCACATGAGCAGTTCTTC.

The rearrangement uses TRBV7-2 and TRBJ2-3; a possible D gene is TRBD2 (5 bases). Germline V gives CDR1 SGHTA, CDR2 FQGNSA. The CDR3 is 13 amino acids. Trimming removed 5 bases at V and 4 bases at J, with 10 bases between. CDR3 bases: TGTGCCAGCAGCGTCCTACTAGCAGATACGCAGTATTTT. Amino acid sequence: CASSVLLADTQYF.

This clonotype was recorded many times. The chain combines TRBV7-9 with TRBJ1-5, with D perhaps TRBD1 (6 bases). Germline V lookup: CDR1 SEHNR, CDR2 FQNEAQ (reference sequence). This CDR3 region has 12 residues. The germline V and J ends were trimmed by 5 bases and 4 bases, with 6 bases remaining between them. CDR3 sequence (DNA): TGTGCCAGCAGCAGGGGGAATCAGCCCCAGCATTTT. Encoded protein: CASSRGNQPQHF.

The chain links TRBV20-1 to TRBJ2-5; D might be TRBD2 (8 bases). Trimming took off 3 bases at V and 5 bases at J, with 25 bases between the two ends. Germline V gives CDR1 DFQATT, CDR2 SNEGSKA (reference sequence). This CDR3 has 17 amino acids. The DNA of the CDR3 is TGCAGTGCTAGGCCGACAGGGACCGGGGGGGCCTTGGAGACCCAGTACTTC. It yields the protein CSARPTGTGGALETQYF.

The chain carries TRBV20-1 and TRBJ1-1; 7 bases are shared with TRBD2. The better agreement between TRBJ2-1 and the DNA end casts doubt on the J call. The V gene's germline CDR1 is DFQATT and CDR2 SNEGSKA (reference sequence). The CDR3 is 14 residues long. CDR3 loop: CSVSGLGMYNEQFF. The DNA of the CDR3 is TGCAGTGTCTCTGGACTAGGAATGTACAATGAGCAGTTCTTC.

This clonotype was counted between two and nine times. The rearrangement uses TRBV7-9 and TRBJ2-3, with D possibly matching TRBD2 (6 bases). The CDR3 loop spans 14 amino acids. Germline CDR1 is SEHNR and CDR2 is FQNEAQ (reference sequence). Trimming stripped 1 base from V and 6 bases from J, with 11 bases between. CDR3 DNA: TGTGCCAGCAGCTTAGAGGAGGGCGCGGATACGCAGTATTTT. Translation: CASSLEEGADTQYF.

This clonotype is a singleton in its sample. The chain recombines TRBV9 with TRBJ2-3, with 12 positions matching TRBD2. The CDR3 extends over 16 amino acids. Germline CDR1 is SGDLS and CDR2 is YYNGEE. The junction had 5 bases not matched to a gene; V was cut back by 3 bases and J by 3 bases. The CDR3 sequence: CASSASGGAITDTQYF. CDR3 bases: TGTGCCAGCAGCGCTAGCGGGGGGGCAATAACAGATACGCAGTATTTT.

This clonotype was detected a few times. The genes are TRBV7-2 and TRBJ1-5; no definite D call. V was trimmed by 2 bases and J by 9 bases, leaving 11 bases between them. CDR3 length: 13 residues. Germline CDR1 is SGHTA and CDR2 is FQGNSA. CDR3 sequence: CASSLLGTRPQHF. CDR3 bases: TGTGCCAGCAGCTTATTAGGAACTCGGCCCCAGCATTTT.

This clonotype was counted at least ten times. The chain couples TRBV10-3 to TRBJ1-1, with D unresolved. The length of the CDR3 is 13 residues. The V end lost 3 bases, the J end lost 3 bases, and 8 bases lay between the germline ends. Germline assignment: CDR1 ENHRY and CDR2 SYGVKD. As DNA, the CDR3 is TGTGCCATCAGTGACTTGAGGGACACTGAAGCTTTCTTT. Translated, it gives CAISDLRDTEAFF.

To note about this clonotype: A much more abundant neighbour one base away suggests this may be a read error. This chain uses TRBV19 with TRBJ1-2; D might be TRBD1 (6 bases). CDR3 length equals 14 residues. The V gene's germline CDR1 is LNHDA and CDR2 SQIVND (reference sequence). V gave up 3 bases and J gave up 8 bases, with 16 bases separating them. As DNA, the CDR3 is TGTGCCAGTAGTATTCGGGACAAGCTAGGGGGCTACACCTTC. This gives the protein CASSIRDKLGGYTF.